This T cell receptor (beta chain) was captured by sequencing in a study of blood T cell repertoires in COVID-19. Study background: The origin of the acute and convalescent COVID-19 samples was the United States, Italy and Spain. T cells, B-cell-depleted T cells, or PBMCs supplied cDNA or gDNA.

Original data processing: Reference gene primers were amplified, and this amplification served to estimate nucleated cell counts. Clones were sequenced by immunoSEQ multiplex PCR, and TCRdb holds only the in-frame ones, with some missing. The V and J calls and the clone size are those of that table, but D and trimming were determined from the DNA. Altogether about 190,000 clones are present, almost 80% being singletons, with the ten largest covering about 18%. Germline loops: CDR1 SGHTA, CDR2 FQGNSA. Trimming left V 3 bases short and J 0 bases short, with 13 bases between. The CDR3 is 16 residues long.

Sequencing was done on a sample of peripheral blood. The TCR comes from a man in his sixties with active or convalescent COVID-19. The V gene is TRBV7-2, the J gene TRBJ2-3; the D is unclear. The CDR3 is CASSLGQEPSTDTQYF. The CDR3 DNA reads as TGTGCCAGCAGCTTGGGCCAAGAGCCGAGCACAGATACGCAGTATTTT.